A single sample is the source of the 21 T cell receptor beta chains below, sequenced in a study of blood T cell repertoires in COVID-19. This table comes from immunoSEQ multiplex PCR, and its TCRdb copy is limited to in-frame clones, with some not included. The data hold about 280,000 clones, with 90% observed a single time. Source material: PBMCs or T cells enriched from blood (not recorded which). All receptors derive from a woman aged 18 to 35 with acute COVID-19.

The CDR3 spells CSVGGVSNQPQHF. The CDR3, as DNA: TGCAGCGTTGGAGGTGTCAGCAATCAGCCCCAGCATTTT. V and J are TRBV29-1 and TRBJ1-5, with unresolved D. Between the trimmed V and J ends, which lost 4 bases and 1 base, there was a span of 8 bases. This CDR3 contains 13 residues. Germline lookup yields CDR1 SQVTM and CDR2 ANQGSEA.

The genes are TRBV21-1 and TRBJ1-2; TRBD1, the D gene given by the table, was not confirmed from the DNA. TRBV21-1 is a documented pseudogene. CDR3 size: 14 residues. CDR3 region: CASSKGQGADGYTF. CDR3 bases: TGTGCCAGCAGCAAAGGTCAGGGGGCGGATGGCTACACCTTC.

The chain uses TRBV11-2 and TRBJ2-3, with D possibly TRBD2 on 6 matching bases. Between the trimmed V and J ends, which lost 3 bases and 0 bases, there was a span of 10 bases. The CDR3 has 15 amino acids. Per the germline V gene, CDR1 is SGHAT and CDR2 is FQNNGV. CDR3 amino acids: CASSFAGSSTDTQYF. The CDR3 bases are TGTGCCAGCAGCTTTGCGGGGTCTAGCACAGATACGCAGTATTTT. Using reference TRBV11-2 and TRBJ2-3 for the parts outside the CDR3, the full variable domain is EAGVAQSPRYKIIEKRQSVAFWCNPISGHATLYWYQQILGQGPKLLIQFQNNGVVDDSQLPKDRFSAERLKGVDSTLKIQPAKLEDSAVYLCASSFAGSSTDTQYFGPGTRLTVL.

V usage is TRBV9 and J usage is TRBJ2-2, with 7 bases identical to TRBD1. This CDR3 contains 14 residues. CDR1 is SGDLS, CDR2 YYNGEE, per germline. J gave up 4 bases and V 4 bases, and 4 bases lay outside the gene matches. CDR3 sequence (DNA): TGTGCCAGCAGCCCCTCAGGGGGCACCGGGGAGCTGTTTTTT. Protein sequence: CASSPSGGTGELFF. The variable domain in full, with the rest retrieved from reference TRBV9 and TRBJ2-2, is DSGVTQTPKHLITATGQRVTLRCSPRSGDLSVYWYQQSLDQGLQFLIQYYNGEERAKGNILERFSAQQFPDLHSELNLSSLELGDSALYFCASSPSGGTGELFFGEGSRLTVL.

The V gene is TRBV29-1, the J gene TRBJ2-2; 7 nucleotides match TRBD2. The germline V gene has CDR1 SQVTM and CDR2 ANQGSEA. Germline trimming cut 3 bases from V and 4 bases from J; bases unmatched to any gene: 8. The CDR3 is 15 residues long. The CDR3: CSVDGLAGITGELFF. DNA of the CDR3: TGCAGCGTTGATGGGTTAGCGGGTATCACCGGGGAGCTGTTTTTT.

This clone was seen just once. This chain joins TRBV6-2 or TRBV6-3 and TRBJ2-7; 11 bases agree with TRBD2. Trimming took 6 bases from V and 3 from J; bases not matched to a gene: 7. The CDR3 totals 15 residues. CDR1 and CDR2 (germline): MNHEY, SVGEGT. This CDR3 reads CASSPGLAELYEQYF. For the CDR3, the DNA is TGTGCCAGCAGCCCGGGACTAGCGGAGCTCTACGAGCAGTACTTC.

This sequence joins TRBV2 and TRBJ1-5, with 7 bases fitting TRBD1. This CDR3 has 15 amino acids. V lost 4 bases and J lost 4; bases outside the gene matches: 7. Germline CDR1 reads SNHLY; CDR2 reads FYNNEI. CDR3 sequence reads: CASSAGTARNQPQHF. The DNA for the CDR3 is TGTGCCAGCAGTGCCGGGACAGCACGTAATCAGCCCCAGCATTTT. The full variable domain, rest sourced from reference TRBV2 and TRBJ1-5, is EPEVTQTPSHQVTQMGQEVILRCVPISNHLYFYWYRQILGQKVEFLVSFYNNEISEKSEIFDDQFSVERPDGSNFTLKIRSTKLEDSAMYFCASSAGTARNQPQHFGDGTRLSIL.

V gene TRBV5-6 combines with J gene TRBJ2-3, with 12 bases identical to TRBD1. The V gene's germline CDR1 is SGHDT and CDR2 YYEEEE. This CDR3 is 18 amino acids long. The junction had 9 bases not matched to a gene; V was cut back by 1 base and J by 3 bases. The CDR3 sequence: CASSLLGQGASVTDTQYF. Here the CDR3 DNA reads TGTGCCAGCAGCTTGCTGGGACAGGGGGCGAGTGTTACAGATACGCAGTATTTT.

CDR3 coding DNA: TGTGCCAGCAGCCCCCGACTAGCGCTATCCTACGAGCAGTACTTC. Its translation is CASSPRLALSYEQYF. The genes are TRBV7-6 and TRBJ2-7; 8 nucleotides align to TRBD2. Germline lookup yields CDR1 SGHVS and CDR2 FNYEAQ. Trimming took 5 bases from V and 1 from J; bases not matched to a gene: 7. This CDR3 contains 15 residues. Full variable domain (outside the CDR3, taken from reference TRBV7-6 and TRBJ2-7): GAGVSQSPRYKVTKRGQDVALRCDPISGHVSLYWYRQALGQGPEFLTYFNYEAQQDKSGLPNDRFSAERPEGSISTLTIQRTEQRDSAMYRCASSPRLALSYEQYFGPGTRLTVT.

This clone was counted once. This chain joins TRBV11-2 and TRBJ2-4; a weak D match, TRBD1 (5 bases). Germline values: CDR1 SGHAT, CDR2 FQNNGV. Trimming stripped 0 bases from V and 3 bases from J, with 9 bases between. The CDR3 has 15 amino acids. CDR3 in amino acids: CASSLEGLGKNIQYF. CDR3 nucleotides: TGTGCCAGCAGCTTAGAGGGGCTCGGCAAAAACATTCAGTACTTC.

V is TRBV30 and J is TRBJ2-4; D may be TRBD2 (6 bases). The germline V and J ends were trimmed by 7 bases and 8 bases, with 18 bases remaining between them. Germline lookup yields CDR1 GTSNPN and CDR2 SVGIG (reference sequence). The CDR3 runs to 13 residues. CDR3: CASSRDSLDIQYF. CDR3 nucleotides: TGTGCCTCATCCCGGGACTCGCTCGACATTCAGTACTTC.

The V and J genes are TRBV5-1 and TRBJ1-4; 7 bases fit TRBD1. The germline gives CDR1 SGHRS, CDR2 YFSETQ. J gave up 4 bases and V 5 bases, and 8 bases lay outside the gene matches. The CDR3 runs 15 residues. The CDR3 region is CASRNTGTDNEKLFF. DNA of the CDR3: TGCGCCAGCAGGAACACCGGGACAGATAATGAAAAACTGTTTTTT.

V usage is TRBV28 and J usage is TRBJ2-1; 12 bases are a match to TRBD2. Germline V gives CDR1 MDHEN, CDR2 SYDVKM. The V gene end was trimmed by 8 bases and the J gene end by 3 bases; junction bases not matched to a gene: 8. CDR3 length equals 16 residues. The CDR3 nucleotides are TGTGCCAGCCGGTACCTAGCGGGAGGGGACTACAATGAGCAGTTCTTC. Translated: CASRYLAGGDYNEQFF.

The CDR3 region has the DNA TGTGCCAGCAAGGTATCCGGGGATAGCAATCAGCCCCAGCATTTT. Translated: CASKVSGDSNQPQHF. The chain employs TRBV6-5 and TRBJ1-5; D uncertain. Germline V gene sequence: CDR1 MNHEY, CDR2 SVGAGI. The CDR3 has 15 residues. With 7 bases removed from V and 0 bases from J, the gap between germline ends came to 13 bases.

The chain uses TRBV16 and TRBJ2-5; 8 bases map to TRBD1. From germline, CDR1 is KGHSY and CDR2 FQNENV. The CDR3 totals 13 residues. With V trimmed by 6 bases and J by 4 bases, 4 bases remained unmatched. CDR3 in amino acids: CASRRTGPETQYF. The CDR3 nucleotides read TGTGCCAGCAGACGGACAGGGCCAGAGACCCAGTACTTC.

This chain joins TRBV4-1 and TRBJ1-4; tentative D call: TRBD1 (5 bases). V shed 0 bases and J shed 6 bases, with 17 bases lying between them. In germline, CDR1 is MGHRA, CDR2 YSYEKL. The CDR3 covers 17 residues. The DNA for the CDR3 is TGCGCCAGCAGCCAAGATTGGGGCGTGGGGCGTGATGAAAAACTGTTTTTT. Its translation: CASSQDWGVGRDEKLFF.

Regarding this clone: The identical CDR3 is also encoded by other nucleotide sequences in the sample. The CDR3 is CSASPPLVTSYNEQFF. In DNA, the CDR3 is TGCAGTGCTAGTCCCCCACTAGTAACCTCCTACAATGAGCAGTTCTTC. V is TRBV20-1 and J is TRBJ2-1, with a tentative D call TRBD2 (5 bases). The CDR3 contains 16 residues. The germline V and J ends were trimmed by 3 bases and 0 bases, with 15 bases remaining between them. CDR1 and CDR2 (germline): DFQATT, SNEGSKA (reference sequence).

This chain links TRBV7-2 with TRBJ1-5; D gene uncertain. The CDR3 is 14 amino acids. Trimming removed 2 bases from V and 5 bases from J, with 10 bases in between. CDR1 SGHTA and CDR2 FQGNSA come from the germline V gene. CDR3 in DNA: TGTGCCAGCAGCTTATCTCCGGTGGATCAGCCCCAGCATTTT. Protein sequence: CASSLSPVDQPQHF.

The chain carries TRBV28 and TRBJ2-2, with 7 bases fitting TRBD1. The CDR3 extends over 15 amino acids. V lost 7 bases and J lost 4; bases outside the gene matches: 9. The germline V gene has CDR1 MDHEN and CDR2 SYDVKM. The CDR3 region has the DNA TGTGCCAGCAATGAGGGGGCAGGGGCCACCGGGGAGCTGTTTTTT. Translation gives CASNEGAGATGELFF.

This chain joins TRBV29-1 and TRBJ2-5, with 7 bases that match TRBD1. The germline V gene has CDR1 SQVTM and CDR2 ANQGSEA. The CDR3 is 15 residues long. Trimming cost V 4 bases and J 4 bases; bases outside gene matches: 12. The CDR3 DNA reads as TGCAGCGTTGCCACGGACAGGTACTCTGGAGAGACCCAGTACTTC. It encodes CSVATDRYSGETQYF.

This sequence joins TRBV5-5 and TRBJ1-5, with D unresolved. Per the germline V gene, CDR1 is SGHKS and CDR2 is YYEKEE (reference sequence). CDR3 length: 14 amino acids. The V end lost 1 base, the J end lost 2 bases, and 7 bases lay between the germline ends. Here the CDR3 DNA reads TGTGCCAGCAGCTTGTACTCTGGCAATCAGCCCCAGCATTTT. It codes for CASSLYSGNQPQHF.